Included here is one T cell receptor beta chain sequence, with context. What it binds is not known. The sample originates from a study of cytomegalovirus exposure and HLA in healthy donors. Study findings and constraints: According to an earlier analysis, most TCR beta V segments yielded productive rearrangements about 87% or about 30% of the time.

The PCR used 60 Vbeta and 13 Jbeta primers. Data came from immunoSEQ multiplex PCR; TCRdb stores just in-frame clones and leaves some out. Of approximately 220,000 clones in the sample, roughly 83% were seen once. This TCR was sampled from a girl aged 10-17 years in good health and CMV-seronegative. Sequencing was carried out using PBMCs.

CDR3 nucleotide sequence: TGTGCCAGCAGCCCCGGGGTTACCCAGCAATACAATGAGCAGTTCTTC. It yields the protein CASSPGVTQQYNEQFF. The rearrangement uses TRBV9 and TRBJ2-1; TRBD2 might be the D (5 bases). The length of the CDR3 is 16 residues. CDR1 and CDR2 from the germline V gene are SGDLS and YYNGEE. V lost 4 bases and J lost 4, with 18 bases in between.